The 10 T cell receptor beta chains below all came from one sample that was sequenced in a study of blood T cell repertoires in COVID-19. Repertoires were generated with immunoSEQ multiplex PCR, while TCRdb's copy carries only in-frame clones and drops some. Of a few hundred thousand clones detected, roughly nine tenths appear once; the ten largest clones hold less than 3%. The sequencing input was PBMCs or T cells enriched from blood (not recorded which). The receptors shown here come from a woman in her forties or fifties who had been exposed to COVID-19.

The V gene is TRBV28, the J gene TRBJ1-4; D may be TRBD1 (5 bases). The CDR3 has 16 amino acids. Trimming left V 5 bases short and J 3 bases short, with 16 bases between. Per germline, CDR1 MDHEN and CDR2 SYDVKM. The CDR3 loop reads CASSTPGGLSNEKLFF. The CDR3 DNA reads as TGTGCCAGCAGTACCCCCGGGGGGTTATCTAATGAAAAACTGTTTTTT.

This chain joins TRBV11-3 and TRBJ1-6, with D unresolved. Trimming removed 1 base from V and 7 bases from J, with 8 bases in between. Germline assignment: CDR1 SGHNT and CDR2 YENEEA. The CDR3 spans 14 residues. DNA of the CDR3: TGTGCCAGCAGCTTAGCCAGTGAAAATTCACCCCTCCACTTT. This translates into CASSLASENSPLHF.

This clone was counted only a few times. The V gene is TRBV5-6, the J gene TRBJ2-1; the match to TRBD1 covers 8 bases. From germline, CDR1 is SGHDT and CDR2 YYEEEE. V dropped 1 base and J dropped 3; count of bases not matched to a gene: 9. This CDR3 has 17 residues. In DNA, the CDR3 is TGTGCCAGCAGCTTGAATCGTGGACAGGGAAACTACAATGAGCAGTTCTTC. Translated, it gives CASSLNRGQGNYNEQFF. Full variable domain (rest looked up from reference TRBV5-6 and TRBJ2-1): DAGVTQSPTHLIKTRGQQVTLRCSPKSGHDTVSWYQQALGQGPQFIFQYYEEEERQRGNFPDRFSGHQFPNYSSELNVNALLLGDSALYLCASSLNRGQGNYNEQFFGPGTRLTVL.

V gene TRBV28 combines with J gene TRBJ2-7; 7 bases map to TRBD1. Unmatched junction bases numbered 13, after V lost 3 bases and J lost 2 bases. The CDR3 runs to 17 residues. Germline CDR1 MDHEN, CDR2 SYDVKM. The CDR3 loop is CASSFFRQGTWTYEQYF. The CDR3 nucleotides are TGTGCCAGCAGTTTCTTCCGACAGGGCACATGGACCTACGAGCAGTACTTC.

The rearrangement uses TRBV15 and TRBJ2-3; no clear D. The CDR3 extends over 12 amino acids. Germline V gives CDR1 LNHNV, CDR2 YYDKDF (reference sequence). The V and J ends lost 5 bases and 6 bases respectively, with 9 bases between them. In DNA, the CDR3 is TGTGCCACCAGCCCAGGTCAGGATACGCAGTATTTT. Protein: CATSPGQDTQYF.

V is TRBV6-2 or TRBV6-3 and J is TRBJ2-1; 7 bases map to TRBD1. J lost 9 bases, V lost 6 bases, and 2 bases had no gene match. Germline V gene sequence: CDR1 MNHEY, CDR2 SVGEGT. The CDR3 runs to 11 residues. The CDR3 bases are TGTGCCAGCAGCCAGGGGGTTGAGCAGTTCTTC. Residues: CASSQGVEQFF.

V usage is TRBV11-2 and J usage is TRBJ2-3, with D possibly being TRBD2 (6 bases). The germline V and J ends were trimmed by 1 base and 4 bases, with 15 bases remaining between them. Germline V gives CDR1 SGHAT, CDR2 FQNNGV. The CDR3 spans 16 residues. CDR3 protein: CASSLALGRGADTQYF. In DNA, the CDR3 is TGTGCCAGCAGCTTAGCCCTCGGGAGAGGGGCAGATACGCAGTATTTT.

This clone was recorded once. The chain has TRBV3-1 (or the pseudogene TRBV3-2) and TRBJ2-1, with D possibly being TRBD2 (6 bases). Germline loops: CDR1 LGHDT, CDR2 YNNKEL (reference sequence). Trimming took off 3 bases at V and 8 bases at J, with 23 bases between the two ends. CDR3 length: 17 amino acids. In DNA form, the CDR3 reads TGTGCCAGCAGCCAGACCCTAGGGGCGGGGTCCTTCGATGAGCAGTTCTTC. Translating it yields CASSQTLGAGSFDEQFF.

The CDR3 loop is CASIIRRGGWGDTQYF. CDR3 nucleotides: TGCGCCAGCATCATTCGACGGGGGGGCTGGGGAGATACGCAGTATTTT. This chain connects TRBV10-2 to TRBJ2-3, with 8 bases matching TRBD2. CDR3 length: 16 residues. J lost 5 bases, V lost 7 bases, and 14 bases had no gene match. The germline gives CDR1 WSHSY, CDR2 SAAADI.

The V call is TRBV19, the J call TRBJ1-2; possibly TRBD1 for D (6 bases). CDR1 is LNHDA, CDR2 SQIVND, per germline (reference sequence). This CDR3 is built from 14 residues. The germline V and J ends were trimmed by 11 bases and 0 bases, with 16 bases remaining between them. The CDR3 DNA is TGTGCCTCACAGGGAGTTACTTCTAACTATGGCTACACCTTC. This codes for CASQGVTSNYGYTF.